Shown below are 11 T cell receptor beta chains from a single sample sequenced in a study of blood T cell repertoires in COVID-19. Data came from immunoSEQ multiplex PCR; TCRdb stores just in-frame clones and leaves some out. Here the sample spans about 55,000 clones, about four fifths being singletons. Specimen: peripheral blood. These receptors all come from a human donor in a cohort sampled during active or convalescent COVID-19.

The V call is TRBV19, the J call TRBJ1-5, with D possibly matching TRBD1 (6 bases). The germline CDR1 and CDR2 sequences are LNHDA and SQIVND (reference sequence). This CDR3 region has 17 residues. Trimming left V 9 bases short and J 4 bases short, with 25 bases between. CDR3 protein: CASDFGGFSEWNQPQHF. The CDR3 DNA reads TGTGCCAGCGACTTTGGGGGCTTTAGCGAATGGAATCAGCCCCAGCATTTT. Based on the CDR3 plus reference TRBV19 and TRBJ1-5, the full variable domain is DGGITQSPKYLFRKEGQNVTLSCEQNLNHDAMYWYRQDPGQGLRLIYYSQIVNDFQKGDIAEGYSVSREKKESFPLTVTSAQKNPTAFYLCASDFGGFSEWNQPQHFGDGTRLSIL.

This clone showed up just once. The CDR3 reads CASSSPGLADNEQFF. In DNA, the CDR3 is TGTGCCAGCAGCTCTCCGGGACTAGCGGATAATGAGCAGTTCTTC. This chain joins TRBV7-2 and TRBJ2-1, with 11 bases aligning to TRBD2. Looked up from germline, CDR1 is SGHTA and CDR2 is FQGNSA. CDR3 length: 15 residues. The J segment lost 7 bases and the V segment lost 4 bases, leaving 6 bases of the junction unmatched. Full variable domain (rest looked up from reference TRBV7-2 and TRBJ2-1): GAGVSQSPSNKVTEKGKDVELRCDPISGHTALYWYRQSLGQGLEFLIYFQGNSAPDKSGLPSDRFSAERTGGSVSTLTIQRTQQEDSAVYLCASSSPGLADNEQFFGPGTRLTVL.

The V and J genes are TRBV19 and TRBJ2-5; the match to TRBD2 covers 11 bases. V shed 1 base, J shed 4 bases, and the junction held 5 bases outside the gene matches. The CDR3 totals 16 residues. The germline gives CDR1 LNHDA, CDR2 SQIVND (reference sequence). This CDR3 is CASSIGGLAALETQYF. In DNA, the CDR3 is TGTGCCAGTAGTATAGGGGGACTAGCGGCTCTAGAGACCCAGTACTTC.

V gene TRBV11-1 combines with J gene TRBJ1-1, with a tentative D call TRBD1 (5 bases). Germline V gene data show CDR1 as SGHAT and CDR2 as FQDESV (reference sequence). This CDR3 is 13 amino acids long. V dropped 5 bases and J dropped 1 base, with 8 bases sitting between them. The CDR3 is CASSPTENTEAFF. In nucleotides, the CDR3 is TGTGCCAGCAGCCCGACAGAGAACACTGAAGCTTTCTTT. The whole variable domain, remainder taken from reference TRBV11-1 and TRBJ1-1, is EAEVAQSPRYKITEKSQAVAFWCDPISGHATLYWYRQILGQGPELLVQFQDESVVDDSQLPKDRFSAERLKGVDSTLKIQPAELGDSAMYLCASSPTENTEAFFGQGTRLTVV.

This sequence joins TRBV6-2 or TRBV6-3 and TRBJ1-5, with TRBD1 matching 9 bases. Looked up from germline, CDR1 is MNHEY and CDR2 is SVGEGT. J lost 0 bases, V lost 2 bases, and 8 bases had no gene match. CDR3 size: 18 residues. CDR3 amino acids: CASSYPSGQGNSNQPQHF. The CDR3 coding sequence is TGTGCCAGCAGTTACCCATCGGGACAGGGCAATAGCAATCAGCCCCAGCATTTT.

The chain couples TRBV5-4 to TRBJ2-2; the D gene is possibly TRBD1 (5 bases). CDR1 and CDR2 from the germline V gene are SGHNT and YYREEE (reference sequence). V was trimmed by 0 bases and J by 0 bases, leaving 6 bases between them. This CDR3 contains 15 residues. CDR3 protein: CASSLGQSNTGELFF. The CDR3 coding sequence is TGTGCCAGCAGCTTGGGACAGTCGAACACCGGGGAGCTGTTTTTT.

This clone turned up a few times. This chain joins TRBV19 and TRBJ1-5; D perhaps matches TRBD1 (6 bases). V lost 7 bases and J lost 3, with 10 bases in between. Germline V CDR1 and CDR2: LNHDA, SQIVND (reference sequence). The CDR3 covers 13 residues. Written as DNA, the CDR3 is TGTGCCAGTACCACAGGGTACAATCAGCCCCAGCATTTT. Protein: CASTTGYNQPQHF.

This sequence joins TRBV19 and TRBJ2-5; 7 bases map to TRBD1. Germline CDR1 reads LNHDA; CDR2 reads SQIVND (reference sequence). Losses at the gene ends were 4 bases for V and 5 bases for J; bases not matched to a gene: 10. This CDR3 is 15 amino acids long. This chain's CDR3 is CASSTTGVQGETQYF. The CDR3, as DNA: TGTGCCAGTAGTACCACAGGGGTCCAGGGGGAGACCCAGTACTTC.

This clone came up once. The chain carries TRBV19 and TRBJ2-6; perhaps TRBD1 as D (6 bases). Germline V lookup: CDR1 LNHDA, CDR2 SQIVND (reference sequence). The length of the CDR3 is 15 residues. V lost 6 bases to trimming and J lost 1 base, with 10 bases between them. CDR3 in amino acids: CASSDTGSGANVLTF. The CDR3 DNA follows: TGTGCCAGTAGCGACACAGGGTCTGGGGCCAACGTCCTGACTTTC.

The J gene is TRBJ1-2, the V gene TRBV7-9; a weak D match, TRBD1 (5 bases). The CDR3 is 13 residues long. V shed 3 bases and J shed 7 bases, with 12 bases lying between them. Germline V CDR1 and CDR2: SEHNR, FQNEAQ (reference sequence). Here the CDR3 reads CASSLWGDSGYTF. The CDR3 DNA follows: TGTGCCAGCAGCTTGTGGGGGGACTCTGGCTACACCTTC. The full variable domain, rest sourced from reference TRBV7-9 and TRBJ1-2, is DTGVSQNPRHKITKRGQNVTFRCDPISEHNRLYWYRQTLGQGPEFLTYFQNEAQLEKSRLLSDRFSAERPKGSFSTLEIQRTEQGDSAMYLCASSLWGDSGYTFGSGTRLTVV.

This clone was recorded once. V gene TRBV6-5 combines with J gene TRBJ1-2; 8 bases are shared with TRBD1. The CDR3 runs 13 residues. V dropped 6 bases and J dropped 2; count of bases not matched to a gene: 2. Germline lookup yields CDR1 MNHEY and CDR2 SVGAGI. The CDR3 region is CASSRQGNYGYTF. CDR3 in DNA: TGTGCCAGCAGCCGACAGGGGAACTATGGCTACACCTTC.